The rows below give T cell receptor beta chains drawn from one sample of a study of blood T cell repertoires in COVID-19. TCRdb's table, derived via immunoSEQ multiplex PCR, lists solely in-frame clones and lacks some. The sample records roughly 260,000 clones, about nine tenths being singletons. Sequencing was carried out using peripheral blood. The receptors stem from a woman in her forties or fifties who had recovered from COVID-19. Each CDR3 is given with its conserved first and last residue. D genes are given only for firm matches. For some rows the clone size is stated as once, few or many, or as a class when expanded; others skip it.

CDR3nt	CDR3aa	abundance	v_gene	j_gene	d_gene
TGCAGCGTTGAGGGGACAGGGGTCCAGAAAGCTTTCTTT	CSVEGTGVQKAFF	-	TRBV29-1	TRBJ1-1	TRBD1
TGTGCCAGCAGCTTTGTTCAAAACAATGAGCAGTTCTTC	CASSFVQNNEQFF	-	TRBV5-4	TRBJ2-1	-
TGTGCCAGCAGCTTCGAGCGGGCAGGTTTTAACTATGGCTACACCTTC	CASSFERAGFNYGYTF	-	TRBV13	TRBJ1-2	-
TGTGCCAGCAGCTTAGTAGCGGAGGTTGGCGGCTACACCTTC	CASSLVAEVGGYTF	-	TRBV11-2	TRBJ1-2	-
TGTGCCAGCAGCCCAGGACAGGGCTCCCTAGGACGGTACTTC	CASSPGQGSLGRYF	few	TRBV9	TRBJ2-7	TRBD1
TGCGCCAGCCAGGAACAGCGGACGAGCTCCTACGAGCAGTACTTC	CASQEQRTSSYEQYF	-	TRBV4-3	TRBJ2-7	-
TGTGCCAGCAGCTTGGCCGGGACAGGGACTAATGAAAAACTGTTTTTT	CASSLAGTGTNEKLFF	-	TRBV5-4	TRBJ1-4	TRBD1
TGCGCCAGCAGCCACGAGACAGGGGGCAGAGAAAAACTGTTTTTT	CASSHETGGREKLFF	-	TRBV5-1	TRBJ1-4	TRBD1
TGTGCCAGCAGTTCCGGACAGGGTCAGCAGTACTTC	CASSSGQGQQYF	-	TRBV12-3/TRBV12-4	TRBJ2-7	TRBD1
TGTGCCAGCAGCTTGGCCGGAGCCGGGTTCACAGATACGCAGTATTTT	CASSLAGAGFTDTQYF	-	TRBV5-6	TRBJ2-3	-
TGCGCCAGCAGCTTTGACAGGGCTGAAAATGGCTACACCTTC	CASSFDRAENGYTF	-	TRBV5-1	TRBJ1-2	TRBD1
TGTGCCAGCAGCCCCCGCGGCTCTGGGGCCAACGTCCTGACTTTC	CASSPRGSGANVLTF	-	TRBV11-3	TRBJ2-6	-
TGTGCCAGCAGCCAGGGGGCGGGATCCTCCTACAATGAGCAGTTCTTC	CASSQGAGSSYNEQFF	once	TRBV7-3	TRBJ2-1	TRBD1
TGTGCCTGGAGTACAAAAGAGGGACTGCGAGGCGAGCAGTACTTC	CAWSTKEGLRGEQYF	-	TRBV30	TRBJ2-7	-
TGTGCCAGCAGCCCCCGGATTCGGACCGACGCGGGAAGCTATGGCTACACCTTC	CASSPRIRTDAGSYGYTF	-	TRBV9	TRBJ1-2	-
TGTGCCAGCAGCGTAGGTGACAGGGGACACACTGAAGCTTTCTTT	CASSVGDRGHTEAFF	-	TRBV9	TRBJ1-1	TRBD1
TGCGCCAGCAGCCAAAAAGAGAGCGCCTATGGCTACACCTTC	CASSQKESAYGYTF	once	TRBV4-3	TRBJ1-2	-
TGTGCCAGCAGTTCAACAGGGGATAATTCACCCCTCCACTTT	CASSSTGDNSPLHF	-	TRBV28	TRBJ1-6	TRBD1
TGTGCCAGCAGTTTGCCCCTCCCGGGACAGGGGGCTTATGAAAAACTGTTTTTT	CASSLPLPGQGAYEKLFF	-	TRBV28	TRBJ1-4	TRBD1
TGTGCCAGCAGGGGGACAGCAAGGTACGAGCAGTACTTC	CASRGTARYEQYF	-	TRBV6-6	TRBJ2-7	TRBD1
TGCGCCAGCAGCTTAGGACAGGGGGGAGAGACCCAGTACTTC	CASSLGQGGETQYF	-	TRBV5-1	TRBJ2-5	TRBD1
TGTGCCAGCAGGTCACAGGGTCCTTACCGGAATGAGCAGTTCTTC	CASRSQGPYRNEQFF	-	TRBV6-6	TRBJ2-1	-